The 31 T cell receptor beta chains given below trace back to one sample, sequenced in a study of T-cell reconstitution after alpha-beta-depleted transplantation in children. As it was prepared, the TCRbeta library received unique molecular identifiers. One entry per CDR3 protein, called by TCRdb with MiXCR from the PCR reads. The sample carries around 580,000 distinct CDR3 sequences, under 30% recorded once. The sample was PBMCs, mostly from graft donor cells, taken 360 days after TCRalphabeta/CD19-depleted stem cell transplant. The receptors here all came from a boy in the first two years of life who had a stem cell transplant for acute myeloid leukemia, so the T cells may come from the graft donor.

A few counts support this clonotype. The V gene is TRBV12-3 or TRBV12-4, the J gene TRBJ2-3; 8 bases are a match to TRBD1. Germline trimming cut 6 bases from V and 2 bases from J; bases unmatched to any gene: 7. CDR3 length: 15 residues. In DNA, the CDR3 is TGTGCCAGCAGCCGAAGACAGGGGCCCACAGATACGCAGTATTTT. This translates into CASSRRQGPTDTQYF.

This clonotype came up a few times. The V call is TRBV15, the J call TRBJ1-3, with D possibly TRBD1 on 6 matching bases. This CDR3 is 18 amino acids long. Trimming left V 0 bases short and J 0 bases short, with 15 bases between. Germline V gene data show CDR1 as LNHNV and CDR2 as YYDKDF (reference sequence). In nucleotides, the CDR3 is TGTGCCACCAGCAGAGATCCGGACAGCCTTTTCTCTGGAAACACCATATATTTT. It translates to CATSRDPDSLFSGNTIYF. Combining the CDR3 with reference TRBV15 and TRBJ1-3 gives the whole variable domain DAMVIQNPRYQVTQFGKPVTLSCSQTLNHNVMYWYQQKSSQAPKLLFHYYDKDFNNEADTPDNFQSRRPNTSFCFLDIRSPGLGDTAMYLCATSRDPDSLFSGNTIYFGEGSWLTVV.

A remark on this clonotype: The germline gene is not matched at one end of the junction; a read error may be the cause. The J gene is TRBJ2-3, the V gene TRBV6-5; weak D call: TRBD2 (7 bases). The germline gives CDR1 MNHEY, CDR2 SVGAGI. This CDR3 is 16 amino acids long. The CDR3 sequence: CANSYSRGGGTDTQYF. The DNA of the CDR3 is TGTGCCAACAGTTACTCGAGGGGGGGCGGCACAGATACGCAGTATTTT.

In this sample, this clonotype turned up a few times. V is TRBV25-1 and J is TRBJ2-3; no reliable D call. Germline V gene data show CDR1 as MGHDK and CDR2 as SYGVNS. V shed 7 bases and J shed 5 bases, with 13 bases lying between them. The CDR3 has 13 amino acids. The CDR3 loop reads CASTLPWGDTQYF. The DNA for the CDR3 is TGTGCCAGCACCCTCCCTTGGGGAGATACGCAGTATTTT.

This clonotype was seen more than once but under ten times. This rearrangement joins TRBV20-1 to TRBJ2-7; 9 bases match TRBD2. V was clipped by 2 bases and J by 1 base; unmatched bases: 3. The CDR3 is 14 amino acids. Germline-derived CDR1 and CDR2 are DFQATT and SNEGSKA (reference sequence). The CDR3 nucleotides read TGCAGTGCTAGACGGCGGGGGGGTTCCTACGAGCAGTACTTC. It encodes CSARRRGGSYEQYF.

This clonotype came up many times. V gene TRBV6-4 combines with J gene TRBJ2-5, with 9 bases matching TRBD2. V trimming: 5 bases; J trimming: 0 bases; junction bases outside the gene matches: 19. The CDR3 sequence is 20 residues long. Germline CDR1 reads MRHNA; CDR2 reads SNTAGT. CDR3 sequence reads: CASSNTHLIGLAFDQETQYF. The CDR3 bases are TGTGCCAGCAGTAATACCCACCTCATAGGACTAGCGTTCGACCAAGAGACCCAGTACTTC.

This clonotype showed up just a few times. The rearrangement uses TRBV20-1 and TRBJ2-5; the match to TRBD2 covers 12 bases. The junction had 11 bases not matched to a gene; V was cut back by 0 bases and J by 0 bases. Germline V CDR1 and CDR2: DFQATT, SNEGSKA (reference sequence). The CDR3 sequence is 19 residues long. The CDR3 region is CSARDTSGGFDGDQETQYF. DNA of the CDR3: TGCAGTGCTAGAGATACTAGCGGGGGGTTTGATGGGGACCAAGAGACCCAGTACTTC.

A few counts support this clonotype. The CDR3 is CASSPGRQYGYTF. The DNA for the CDR3 is TGTGCCAGCAGCCCGGGACGCCAGTATGGCTACACCTTC. The V gene is TRBV7-2, the J gene TRBJ1-2; D is possibly TRBD1 (5 bases). Germline-derived CDR1 and CDR2 are SGHTA and FQGNSA. The CDR3 runs 13 residues. V lost 5 bases, J lost 5 bases, and 12 bases lay in between.

This clonotype came up many times. The J gene is TRBJ1-2, the V gene TRBV20-1; weak D call: TRBD1 (5 bases). This CDR3 has 16 residues. CDR1 and CDR2 from the germline V gene are DFQATT and SNEGSKA (reference sequence). V lost 0 bases, J lost 2 bases, and 16 bases lay in between. The CDR3 loop reads CSARDVYRSLNYGYTF. The DNA for the CDR3 is TGCAGTGCTAGAGATGTTTACAGGTCCCTAAACTATGGCTACACCTTC.

This clonotype came up a few times. V is TRBV12-3 or TRBV12-4 and J is TRBJ1-5, with a possible D match to TRBD1 (5 bases). The CDR3 covers 14 residues. With 8 bases removed from V and 8 bases from J, the gap between germline ends came to 19 bases. The CDR3 DNA follows: TGTGCCAGCGGGGGACGTGGCCGCTCAGAGCCCCAGCATTTT. Its translation: CASGGRGRSEPQHF.

This clonotype appeared many times. The rearrangement links TRBV11-2 to TRBJ1-3; TRBD1 is a possible D gene (5 bases). The V end was cut by 0 bases, the J end by 1 base, with 13 bases between. The CDR3 consists of 17 residues. Germline CDR1 SGHAT, CDR2 FQNNGV. The chain's CDR3 is CASSLEARGSSGNTIYF. DNA for the CDR3: TGTGCCAGCAGCTTAGAGGCCCGGGGGTCTTCTGGAAACACCATATATTTT.

This chain joins TRBV10-3 and TRBJ2-2; D not resolved. Germline CDR1 is ENHRY and CDR2 is SYGVKD. This CDR3 is built from 15 residues. Trimming left V 9 bases short and J 3 bases short, with 17 bases between. CDR3 coding DNA: TGTGCCATTCCTTCGGGCGATATGGACACCGGGGAGCTGTTTTTT. This sequence encodes CAIPSGDMDTGELFF.

The table lists this clonotype with many counts. This chain connects TRBV12-3 or TRBV12-4 to TRBJ1-4; 9 bases fit TRBD1. J was trimmed by 1 base and V by 3 bases; bases with no gene match: 12. The length of the CDR3 is 19 residues. The CDR3: CASSFTGDREYETNEKLFF. CDR3 in DNA: TGTGCCAGCAGTTTTACCGGGGACAGGGAGTACGAAACTAATGAAAAACTGTTTTTT.

The V gene is TRBV7-2, the J gene TRBJ2-7; D is undetermined. Trimming removed 3 bases from V and 2 bases from J, with 8 bases in between. The CDR3 has 13 amino acids. Germline V gene lookup returns CDR1 SGHTA and CDR2 FQGNSA. This chain's CDR3 is CASSFLGPYEQYV. CDR3 coding DNA: TGTGCCAGCAGCTTTTTAGGACCCTACGAGCAGTACGTC.

In this sample, this clonotype turned up a few times. The rearrangement joins TRBV29-1 to TRBJ2-3; the D is unclear. The CDR3 consists of 13 residues. Germline values: CDR1 SQVTM, CDR2 ANQGSEA. V shed 4 bases and J shed 4 bases, with 12 bases lying between them. The CDR3 sequence: CSVAPQVADTQYF. CDR3 DNA: TGCAGCGTTGCCCCCCAGGTGGCAGATACGCAGTATTTT.

In this sample, this clonotype turned up many times. This chain connects TRBV6-5 to TRBJ1-6; D is unclear. Trimming took 6 bases from V and 6 from J, leaving 12 bases between them. The CDR3 loop spans 14 amino acids. Germline-derived CDR1 and CDR2 are MNHEY and SVGAGI. CDR3 residues: CASSSTSVNSPLHF. The CDR3 region has the DNA TGTGCCAGCAGCTCCACGAGTGTTAATTCACCCCTCCACTTT.

This clonotype was seen a handful of times. This chain connects TRBV29-1 to TRBJ1-5; D not resolved. In germline, CDR1 is SQVTM, CDR2 ANQGSEA. V gave up 5 bases and J gave up 3 bases, with 17 bases separating them. The CDR3 runs 15 residues. CDR3 in DNA: TGCAGCGTTCGCCGGGCCGTAGCCATCAATCAGCCCCAGCATTTT. The encoded protein is CSVRRAVAINQPQHF. Variable domain in full (rest from reference TRBV29-1 and TRBJ1-5): SAVISQKPSRDICQRGTSLTIQCQVDSQVTMMFWYRQQPGQSLTLIATANQGSEATYESGFVIDKFPISRPNLTFSTLTVSNMSPEDSSIYLCSVRRAVAINQPQHFGDGTRLSIL.

The chain carries TRBV20-1 and TRBJ2-7; D is unresolved. This CDR3 has 14 amino acids. The germline CDR1 and CDR2 sequences are DFQATT and SNEGSKA (reference sequence). V dropped 2 bases and J dropped 5 bases, with 16 bases sitting between them. The CDR3 protein is CSARKPGLIHEQYV. As DNA, the CDR3 is TGCAGTGCTAGAAAGCCAGGCCTAATCCACGAGCAGTACGTC.

This clonotype showed up many times. V is TRBV20-1 and J is TRBJ1-5, with 8 bases lining up with TRBD1. V shed 6 bases and J 1 base; nucleotides not matched to a gene: 11. The CDR3 spans 16 residues. Germline CDR1 DFQATT, CDR2 SNEGSKA (reference sequence). The CDR3 nucleotides are TGCAGTGCAAAAAGCCCCTGGGACAGGAGCAATCAGCCCCAGCATTTT. As protein: CSAKSPWDRSNQPQHF.

This clonotype was counted at least ten times. The chain uses TRBV20-1 and TRBJ1-2, with a tentative D call TRBD1 (5 bases). The CDR3 loop spans 13 amino acids. V lost 8 bases and J 5 bases, leaving 18 bases between the germline ends. Germline assignment: CDR1 DFQATT and CDR2 SNEGSKA (reference sequence). This chain's CDR3 is CSLPIGGGYGYTF. Written as DNA, the CDR3 is TGCAGTCTCCCCATCGGGGGGGGATATGGCTACACCTTC.

Only a few counts were recorded for this clonotype. The rearrangement joins TRBV4-3 to TRBJ2-1; D ambiguous. CDR1 and CDR2 (germline): LGHNA, YSLEER. V lost 0 bases and J lost 10, with 13 bases in between. There are 14 residues in the CDR3. CDR3 protein: CASSQDRFGNEQFF. The CDR3 region has the DNA TGCGCCAGCAGCCAAGATCGGTTCGGAAACGAGCAGTTCTTC.

This clonotype has a handful of counts. The chain recombines TRBV5-1 with TRBJ2-7; 10 nucleotides align to TRBD1. Germline CDR1 is SGHRS and CDR2 is YFSETQ. Trimming cost V 1 base and J 2 bases; bases outside gene matches: 6. This CDR3 has 16 amino acids. This CDR3 is CASSLNPGTGAYEQYF. CDR3 nucleotides: TGCGCCAGCAGCTTGAATCCCGGGACAGGGGCCTACGAGCAGTACTTC.

This clonotype has more than one count but fewer than ten. V and J are TRBV12-3 or TRBV12-4 and TRBJ2-5; the D gene is possibly TRBD1 (6 bases). V was pared by 6 bases and J by 5 bases, with 22 bases between. The CDR3 extends over 16 amino acids. CDR3 bases: TGTGCCAGCAGGGACCATGCACCAGGGGATTCGGAGACCCAGTACTTC. Translation gives CASRDHAPGDSETQYF.

The V and J genes are TRBV20-1 and TRBJ1-6, with TRBD1 matching over 8 bases. Germline V gene lookup returns CDR1 DFQATT and CDR2 SNEGSKA (reference sequence). This CDR3 spans 17 amino acids. V shed 2 bases, J shed 0 bases, and the junction held 6 bases outside the gene matches. For the CDR3, the DNA is TGCAGTGCTAGAAGGGCAGGGGGCTTCTCCTATAATTCACCCCTCCACTTT. Protein product: CSARRAGGFSYNSPLHF.

This clonotype was observed many times. CDR3 sequence (DNA): TGTGCCAGCACCACGATTGGGACAGGGTCCTACGAGCAGTACGTC. This gives the protein CASTTIGTGSYEQYV. V gene TRBV28 combines with J gene TRBJ2-7, with 9 positions matching TRBD1. The CDR3 extends over 15 amino acids. V was pared by 7 bases and J by 1 base, with 8 bases of the junction left unmatched. Germline V gives CDR1 MDHEN, CDR2 SYDVKM.

The chain has TRBV5-5 and TRBJ1-1; D uncertain. The CDR3 has 13 residues. Deletions cut 2 bases from V and 7 bases from J, with 12 bases between. CDR1 is SGHKS, CDR2 YYEKEE, per germline (reference sequence). The DNA of the CDR3 is TGTGCCAGCAGCTTCCCCGGGAATGGTGAAGCTTTCTTT. It specifies CASSFPGNGEAFF. Filled out from reference TRBV5-5 and TRBJ1-1, the complete variable domain reads DAGVTQSPTHLIKTRGQQVTLRCSPISGHKSVSWYQQVLGQGPQFIFQYYEKEERGRGNFPDRFSARQFPNYSSELNVNALLLGDSALYLCASSFPGNGEAFFGQGTRLTVV.

V usage is TRBV6-1 and J usage is TRBJ2-5; possible D gene TRBD2, 7 bases. CDR1 MNHNS and CDR2 SASEGT come from the germline V gene. The CDR3 is 16 residues long. Trimming took 6 bases from V and 5 from J, leaving 22 bases between them. DNA of the CDR3: TGTGCCAGCAGCTCTCCAGCTGGCGGGGGCGGGGAGACCCAGTACTTC. Residues: CASSSPAGGGGETQYF.

In its sample, this clonotype was seen a few times. The V call is TRBV20-1, the J call TRBJ2-3; D call uncertain. Germline values: CDR1 DFQATT, CDR2 SNEGSKA (reference sequence). With 5 bases removed from V and 2 bases from J, the gap between germline ends came to 14 bases. The CDR3 length is 14 residues. The CDR3 here is CSAHPIYSTDTQYF. CDR3 in DNA: TGCAGTGCTCACCCAATTTACTCCACAGATACGCAGTATTTT.

The rearrangement joins TRBV6-1 to TRBJ2-3; 9 bases match TRBD1. With V trimmed by 7 bases and J by 4 bases, 9 bases remained unmatched. CDR3 size: 15 residues. Germline V CDR1 and CDR2: MNHNS, SASEGT. This chain's CDR3 is CASTSGQGYADTQYF. Written as DNA, the CDR3 is TGTGCCAGCACCTCGGGACAGGGATACGCAGATACGCAGTATTTT.

This clonotype occurred many times. The chain is built from TRBV11-2 and TRBJ2-1, with D perhaps being TRBD1 or TRBD2 (6 bases each). The CDR3 runs to 13 residues. CDR1 is SGHAT and CDR2 is FQNNGV in the germline V gene. Trimming took off 7 bases at V and 9 bases at J, with 16 bases between the two ends. The CDR3 nucleotides read TGTGCCAGCACCACAGGGTGGGGACTTGAGCAGTTCTTC. This codes for CASTTGWGLEQFF.

The chain employs TRBV5-1 and TRBJ1-2; D remains unclear. Trimming left V 4 bases short and J 3 bases short, with 10 bases between. Germline V gene data show CDR1 as SGHRS and CDR2 as YFSETQ. The CDR3 runs 13 residues. The CDR3 region is CASSPLVDYGYTF. CDR3 coding DNA: TGCGCCAGCAGCCCCCTGGTGGACTATGGCTACACCTTC.